Given below is one TCR beta chain in context. The target antigen is unknown. Read sequence stops 3 residues before the CDR3 end, and the germline J gene provides the missing end. This entry is derived from a study of T cell clonality in common variable immunodeficiency. General study points: Fewer deletions and N-nucleotide insertions were reportedly seen in common variable immunodeficiency TCR beta sequences. Compared with controls, CVID subjects had fewer shared TCRbeta clones. CVID subjects had higher TCRbeta clonality than healthy controls, most marked in about a third.

Sequencing was performed with immunoSEQ multiplex PCR; in TCRdb, only in-frame clones are kept and a portion is missing. The sample contains about 25,000 clones, none of them singletons. The germline gives CDR1 LNHDA, CDR2 SQIVND (reference sequence). The CDR3 consists of 12 residues. V was pared by 7 bases and J by 4 bases, with 8 bases between. The chain joins TRBV19 to TRBJ2-1; unclear D gene. The source material was peripheral blood mononuclear cells. The TCR was taken from a human donor with common variable immunodeficiency. CDR3 sequence reads: CASKEGYNEQFF. The DNA read from the CDR3 is TGTGCCAGTAAAGAAGGGTACAATGAG.